What follows is one TCR beta chain and its context. This clone's antigen is unknown. Base qualities are missing; no much larger clone stands one base away. This entry is derived from a study of blood T cell repertoires in COVID-19 (dated by TCRdb to about 2020). Turning to the overall study: Samples from collaborators originated in the United States, Italy and Spain and spanned both the acute and convalescent phases of COVID-19. The prospective study material was composed of cDNA or gDNA derived from T cells, B-cell-depleted T cells, or PBMCs. Subjects who had been exposed to COVID-19, were actively infected with it, or had recovered from it provided the deeply sampled blood TCRbeta repertoires that made up the dataset. The repertoires were released in a freely available public database intended as a resource for research on the immune response to SARS-CoV-2. Samples were obtained from the ongoing ImmuneRACE study (first 160 participants) and from over a thousand subjects provided by 6 global collaborators. Sample metadata almost always included a de-identified subject ID, COVID-19 status, age in years and sex. HLA class I and class II types, where available, came from metadata supplied by the sample provider rather than from assay-based typing.

Each collaborating institution followed its own protocols to collect whole blood in K2EDTA tubes. Collaborator samples were shipped for TCRbeta analysis as frozen whole blood, isolated PBMCs, or DNA extracted from either sample type. The CDR3 numbers 12 residues from cysteine through phenylalanine. Of all the DNA, just the CDR3 is kept, 36 bases in frame from base 1. From a lookup of the germline V gene, CDR1 and CDR2 are LGHNA and YNFKEQ. V sheds 4 bases and J sheds 5 bases, leaving 6 bases between their ends. The paper as a whole reports these results and caveats: The quantity of clinical and demographic metadata differed by source and by participant and was supplied without curation.

TCRbeta CDR3 regions were amplified from genomic DNA by means of the immunoSEQ Assay, a bias-controlled multiplex PCR. On the authors' methods: The number of nucleated cells in each sample was estimated by amplification of reference gene primers within the assay. Sequence reads were collapsed and filtered to measure the absolute abundance of every unique TCRbeta CDR3 rearrangement. For each sample, productive Simpson clonality was calculated as the square root of Simpson's diversity index across productive rearrangements. TCRdb mirrors the immuneACCESS table, restricted to in-frame sequences. Some clones are absent from its copies; in checked studies, under half trace to an unresolved V gene, and the reason for the others is unknown. The V and J calls and clone size are taken from that table; D and trimming were inferred from the DNA. Within this sample are some 45,000 clones, with almost 85% of them counted one time only. The ten largest clones add up to about 22% of the sample.

The clonotype originates from a woman aged 55-69 years with acute or convalescent COVID-19. The chain is assembled from TRBV4-2 and TRBJ2-1; the D gene cannot be resolved reliably. The sample taken for sequencing was peripheral blood. DNA sequence: TGTGCCAGCAGCCCACGCGACAATGAGCAGTTCTTC. Protein translation: CASSPRDNEQFF.